What follows are 25 T cell receptor beta chains derived from one specimen sequenced in a study of shared clonotypes between healthy human individuals. Libraries were prepared by immunoSEQ multiplex PCR; TCRdb keeps only in-frame clonotypes and omits some of them. Among 2.5 million or so clones listed, over 85% were seen once. Sequenced material: naive CD4+ T cells sorted from blood. Subset defined: CD45RA+ positively selected. The receptors originated from a man aged 18 to 29 in good health.

This chain joins TRBV5-1 and TRBJ1-2; 10 positions agree with TRBD1. Germline loops: CDR1 SGHRS, CDR2 YFSETQ. This CDR3 comprises 15 residues. The V segment lost 0 bases and the J segment 3 bases; nucleotides outside the gene matches: 2. The chain's CDR3 is CASSLAGTGDYGYTF. DNA of the CDR3: TGCGCCAGCAGCTTGGCCGGGACAGGGGACTATGGCTACACCTTC.

In regard to this clone: Different DNA sequences within this sample yield the same CDR3. The genes are TRBV10-3 and TRBJ2-1; weak D call: TRBD2 (6 bases). Trimming left V 2 bases short and J 7 bases short, with 9 bases between. The CDR3 is made up of 13 amino acids. The germline V gene has CDR1 ENHRY and CDR2 SYGVKD. CDR3 region: CAISEGGRNEQFF. The CDR3 nucleotides are TGTGCCATCAGTGAGGGGGGGAGGAATGAGCAGTTCTTC.

The chain joins TRBV11-2 to TRBJ2-7; TRBD2 matches 9 bases. V lost 5 bases, J lost 3 bases, and 5 bases stayed unmatched. CDR3 size: 14 residues. CDR1 SGHAT and CDR2 FQNNGV come from the germline V gene. CDR3 sequence (DNA): TGTGCCAGCAGCCCGAAGACTAGCGGCTACGAGCAGTACTTC. This encodes CASSPKTSGYEQYF.

This rearrangement joins TRBV29-1 to TRBJ2-2, with 8 bases aligning to TRBD1. Germline V CDR1 and CDR2: SQVTM, ANQGSEA. This CDR3 has 14 amino acids. The junction had 5 bases not matched to a gene; V was cut back by 1 base and J by 7 bases. The CDR3 sequence: CSVEVTGGIGELFF. The CDR3 DNA is TGCAGCGTTGAAGTTACAGGGGGAATCGGGGAGCTGTTTTTT.

Turning to this clone: The same CDR3 can be traced to other DNA sequences in this sample. The chain has TRBV6-5 and TRBJ1-6; D gene unclear. V dropped 5 bases and J dropped 5 bases, with 10 bases sitting between them. The CDR3 length is 14 residues. Germline-derived CDR1 and CDR2 are MNHEY and SVGAGI. In DNA form, the CDR3 reads TGTGCCAGCAGTCGCAGTGGTAATAATTCACCCCTCCACTTT. It encodes CASSRSGNNSPLHF.

This clone was seen just once. The chain combines TRBV10-3 with TRBJ2-2, with D perhaps TRBD2 (6 bases). From germline, CDR1 is ENHRY and CDR2 SYGVKD. Trimming stripped 4 bases from V and 1 base from J, with 10 bases between. This CDR3 comprises 15 residues. The CDR3 nucleotides read TGTGCCATCAGTGGGGTGGGAGGGAACACCGGGGAGCTGTTTTTT. Its protein is CAISGVGGNTGELFF.

The CDR3: CASSPLLQGPYEQYF. CDR3 bases: TGTGCCAGCTCACCATTATTGCAGGGGCCCTACGAGCAGTACTTC. The gene calls are TRBV18 and TRBJ2-7; weak D call: TRBD1 (6 bases). This CDR3 has 15 amino acids. Germline lookup yields CDR1 KGHSH and CDR2 LQKENI. Trimming pared 2 bases from V and 2 bases from J, leaving 13 bases between.

The chain uses TRBV5-6 and TRBJ2-1; no reliable D call. This CDR3 is built from 11 residues. V was pared by 0 bases and J by 16 bases, with 11 bases between. CDR1 SGHDT and CDR2 YYEEEE come from the germline V gene. The CDR3 DNA reads TGTGCCAGCAGCTTGGGATCGTATAAATTCTTC. Translating it yields CASSLGSYKFF.

CDR3 sequence (DNA): TGTGCCAGCAGCCGGGACAGGGGGGGTAATGAGCAGTTCTTC. Protein product: CASSRDRGGNEQFF. The rearrangement uses TRBV7-2 and TRBJ2-1, with 11 bases identical to TRBD1. The CDR3 extends over 14 amino acids. The V gene end was trimmed by 5 bases and the J gene end by 7 bases; junction bases not matched to a gene: 4. Germline lookup yields CDR1 SGHTA and CDR2 FQGNSA.

This clone has a handful of counts. This sequence joins TRBV10-3 and TRBJ1-5; TRBD1 is a possible D gene (5 bases). Germline V CDR1 and CDR2: ENHRY, SYGVKD. Trimming shortened V by 1 base and J by 0 bases, and 10 bases separated the two germline ends. The CDR3 has 16 residues. CDR3 sequence reads: CAISELTVGSNQPQHF. The CDR3 DNA reads TGTGCCATCAGTGAGTTGACAGTAGGTAGCAATCAGCCCCAGCATTTT.

The rearrangement links TRBV6-1 to TRBJ1-5; 9 nucleotides agree with TRBD1. CDR1 and CDR2 (germline): MNHNS, SASEGT. Germline trimming cut 2 bases from V and 6 bases from J; bases unmatched to any gene: 8. This CDR3 is built from 16 residues. CDR3 nucleotides: TGTGCCAGCAGTGAATATTCCGGGACAGGGCTTCAGCCCCAGCATTTT. It is translated as CASSEYSGTGLQPQHF.

This chain links TRBV29-1 with TRBJ2-3; 9 bases fit TRBD2. Germline-derived CDR1 and CDR2 are SQVTM and ANQGSEA. This CDR3 has 16 amino acids. Trimming at V came to 3 bases and at J to 2 bases, leaving 9 bases not matched to a gene. The CDR3 DNA reads as TGCAGCGTTGACGGGTTGCGGGGGGGGCTCACAGATACGCAGTATTTT. Translating it yields CSVDGLRGGLTDTQYF.

J is TRBJ2-2 and V is TRBV7-9; D is unclear. The CDR3 consists of 15 residues. V shed 8 bases and J shed 0 bases, with 13 bases lying between them. Germline V CDR1 and CDR2: SEHNR, FQNEAQ (reference sequence). The CDR3: CASDGLSTNTGELFF. The CDR3 region has the DNA TGTGCCAGCGATGGTCTGAGTACGAACACCGGGGAGCTGTTTTTT.

The chain couples TRBV6-5 to TRBJ2-5; 8 bases map to TRBD1. CDR3 size: 15 residues. Germline CDR1 and CDR2: MNHEY and SVGAGI. The ends lost 5 bases at V and 2 bases at J; junction bases unmatched: 7. The CDR3 here is CASSPTGALQETQYF. The CDR3 region has the DNA TGTGCCAGCAGTCCGACAGGGGCGCTTCAAGAGACCCAGTACTTC.

This clone was counted a few times. The chain recombines TRBV7-9 with TRBJ1-1; TRBD1 is a possible D gene (5 bases). V was pared by 0 bases and J by 4 bases, with 12 bases between. This CDR3 has 15 residues. Germline CDR1 is SEHNR and CDR2 is FQNEAQ (reference sequence). The CDR3: CASSLAGVGSTEAFF. CDR3 in DNA: TGTGCCAGCAGCTTAGCGGGGGTTGGGAGCACTGAAGCTTTCTTT.

J is TRBJ1-1 and V is TRBV9; no reliable D call. The ends were cut back, 3 bases at V and 0 bases at J, with 6 bases in the middle. This CDR3 is built from 13 residues. In germline, CDR1 is SGDLS, CDR2 YYNGEE. CDR3 in DNA: TGTGCCAGCAGCGCCGGGCTGAACACTGAAGCTTTCTTT. Translating gives CASSAGLNTEAFF.

This chain connects TRBV6-5 to TRBJ2-7; D remains unclear. Per germline, CDR1 MNHEY and CDR2 SVGAGI. This CDR3 spans 15 amino acids. V gave up 0 bases and J gave up 2 bases, with 11 bases separating them. CDR3 sequence reads: CASSYSTLYTYEQYF. Written as DNA, the CDR3 is TGTGCCAGCAGTTACTCGACACTTTATACCTACGAGCAGTACTTC.

This chain uses TRBV5-1 with TRBJ2-1; possible D gene TRBD2, 5 bases. Trimming left V 4 bases short and J 2 bases short, with 13 bases between. Germline loops: CDR1 SGHRS, CDR2 YFSETQ. This CDR3 contains 15 residues. CDR3 sequence: CASSPGISTYNEQFF. CDR3 DNA: TGCGCCAGCAGCCCGGGGATCAGTACCTACAATGAGCAGTTCTTC.

In this sample, this clone turned up once. The V and J genes are TRBV28 and TRBJ1-2; D possibly corresponds to TRBD1 (6 bases). The V gene lost 4 bases and the J gene lost 6 bases, with 15 bases spanning the gap. The CDR3 is made up of 14 amino acids. Germline V lookup: CDR1 MDHEN, CDR2 SYDVKM. The CDR3 spells CASSSIQGGNGYTF. CDR3 in DNA: TGTGCCAGCAGTTCCATACAGGGTGGAAATGGCTACACCTTC.

V usage is TRBV10-2 and J usage is TRBJ2-5; weak D call: TRBD2 (6 bases). This CDR3 has 15 amino acids. V was clipped by 6 bases and J by 5 bases, with 19 bases between them. Germline V gene data show CDR1 as WSHSY and CDR2 as SAAADI. The CDR3 nucleotides are TGCGCCAGCAGCCCCGGGCGGGGACGGCGGGAGACCCAGTACTTC. Translating gives CASSPGRGRRETQYF.

This clone was seen only a few times. V is TRBV11-3 and J is TRBJ1-1; D is unresolved. The CDR3 has 14 amino acids. Deletions cut 1 base from V and 1 base from J, with 7 bases between. Germline values: CDR1 SGHNT, CDR2 YENEEA. The chain's CDR3 is CASSLGQKNTEAFF. DNA for the CDR3: TGTGCCAGCAGCTTAGGGCAGAAGAACACTGAAGCTTTCTTT.

The rearrangement uses TRBV7-2 and TRBJ1-3; D gene ambiguous. Trimming left V 5 bases short and J 0 bases short, with 14 bases between. Germline assignment: CDR1 SGHTA and CDR2 FQGNSA. The CDR3 is made up of 16 amino acids. The CDR3 nucleotides read TGTGCCAGCAGCCCTCGCCCAGCTATCTCTGGAAACACCATATATTTT. Translated: CASSPRPAISGNTIYF.

Turning to this clone: Other nucleotide sequences from this sample produce the same CDR3. The V gene is TRBV28, the J gene TRBJ1-4; D is possibly TRBD1 (5 bases). V was shortened by 2 bases and J by 2 bases, with 9 bases between the two germline ends. Germline V CDR1 and CDR2: MDHEN, SYDVKM. This CDR3 region has 15 residues. This chain's CDR3 is CASSLGGSTNEKLFF. DNA of the CDR3: TGTGCCAGCAGTTTAGGGGGATCGACTAATGAAAAACTGTTTTTT.

The chain employs TRBV6-6 and TRBJ2-7, with TRBD2 matching over 7 bases. The CDR3 length is 15 residues. The germline gives CDR1 MNHNY, CDR2 SVGAGI (reference sequence). J lost 3 bases, V lost 5 bases, and 10 bases had no gene match. CDR3 sequence reads: CASSTPAGEFYEQYF. In nucleotides, the CDR3 is TGTGCCAGCAGTACCCCCGCGGGAGAGTTCTACGAGCAGTACTTC.

The chain couples TRBV5-6 to TRBJ1-3; possibly TRBD1 for D (6 bases). Germline V lookup: CDR1 SGHDT, CDR2 YYEEEE. The CDR3 contains 16 residues. V lost 1 base to trimming and J lost 0 bases, with 11 bases between them. CDR3 amino acids: CASSLLAGASGNTIYF. CDR3 nucleotides: TGTGCCAGCAGCTTGCTGGCAGGGGCCTCTGGAAACACCATATATTTT.